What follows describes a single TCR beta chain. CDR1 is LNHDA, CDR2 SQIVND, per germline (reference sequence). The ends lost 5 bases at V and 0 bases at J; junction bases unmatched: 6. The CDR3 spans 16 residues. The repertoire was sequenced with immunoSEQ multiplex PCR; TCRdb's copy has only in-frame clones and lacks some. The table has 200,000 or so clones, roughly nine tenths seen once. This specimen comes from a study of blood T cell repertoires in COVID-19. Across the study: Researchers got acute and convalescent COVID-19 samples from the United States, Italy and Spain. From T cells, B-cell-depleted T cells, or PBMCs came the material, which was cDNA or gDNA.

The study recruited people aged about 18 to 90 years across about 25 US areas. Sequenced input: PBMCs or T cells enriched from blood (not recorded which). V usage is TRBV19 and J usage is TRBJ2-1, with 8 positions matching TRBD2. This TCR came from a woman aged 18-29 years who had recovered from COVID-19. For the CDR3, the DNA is TGTGCCAGTAGTCCCCGGGGGGGGTCCTCCTACAATGAGCAGTTCTTC. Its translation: CASSPRGGSSYNEQFF.